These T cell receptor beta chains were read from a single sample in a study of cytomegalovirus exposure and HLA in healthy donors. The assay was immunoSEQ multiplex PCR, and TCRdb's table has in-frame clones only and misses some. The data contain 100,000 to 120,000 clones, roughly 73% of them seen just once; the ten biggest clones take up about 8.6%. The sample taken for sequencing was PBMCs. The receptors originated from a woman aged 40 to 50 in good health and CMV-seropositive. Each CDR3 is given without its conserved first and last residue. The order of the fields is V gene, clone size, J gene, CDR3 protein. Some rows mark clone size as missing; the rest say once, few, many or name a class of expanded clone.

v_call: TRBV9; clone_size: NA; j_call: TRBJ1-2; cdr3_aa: ASSARGTGANYGYT
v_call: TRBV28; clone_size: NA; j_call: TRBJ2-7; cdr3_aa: ASSLGTFGSYEQY
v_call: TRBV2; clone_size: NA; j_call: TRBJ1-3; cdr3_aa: ASSRGQAPLVSGNTIY
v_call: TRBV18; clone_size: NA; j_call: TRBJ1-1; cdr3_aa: ASSQNRAQAEAF
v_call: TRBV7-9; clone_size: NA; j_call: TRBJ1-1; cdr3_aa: ASSATQVRNTEAF
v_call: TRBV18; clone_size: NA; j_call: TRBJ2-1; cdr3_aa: ASSPESTGRNEQF
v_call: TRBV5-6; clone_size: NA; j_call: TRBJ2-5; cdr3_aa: ASSPGLEQETQY
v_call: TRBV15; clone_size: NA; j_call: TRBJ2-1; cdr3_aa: ATSRDTSGWYNEQF
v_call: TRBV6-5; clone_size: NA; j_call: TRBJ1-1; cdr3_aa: ASSTRGVWNAF
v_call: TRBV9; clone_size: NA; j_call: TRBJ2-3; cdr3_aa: ASGVRAGPTDTQY
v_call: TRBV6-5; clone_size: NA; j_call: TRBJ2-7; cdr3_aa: ASSSHRGRFFQY
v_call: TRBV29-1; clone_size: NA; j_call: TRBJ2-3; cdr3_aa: SVSERGDTDTQY
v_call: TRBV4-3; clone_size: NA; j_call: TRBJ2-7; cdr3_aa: ASSQGWGTDAYEQY
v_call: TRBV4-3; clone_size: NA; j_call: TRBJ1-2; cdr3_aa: ASSQDTLRTGDYGYT
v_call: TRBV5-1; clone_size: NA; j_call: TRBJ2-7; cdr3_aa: ASSNSGTGIYEQY
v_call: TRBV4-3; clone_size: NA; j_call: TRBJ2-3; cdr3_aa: ASSPLLRDRPAGPGGTDTQY
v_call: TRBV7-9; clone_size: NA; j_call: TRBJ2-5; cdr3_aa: SSTLAMRQGETQY
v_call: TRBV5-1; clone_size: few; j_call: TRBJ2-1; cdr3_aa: ASSFLPGESNEQF
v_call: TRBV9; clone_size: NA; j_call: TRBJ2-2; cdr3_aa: ASSDSRDRANQNTGELF
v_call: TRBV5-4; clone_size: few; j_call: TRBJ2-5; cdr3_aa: ASSFMTGGAETQY
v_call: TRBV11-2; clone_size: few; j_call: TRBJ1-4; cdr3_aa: ASSIMGGGEKLF
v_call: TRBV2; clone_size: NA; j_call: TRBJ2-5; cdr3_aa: ATKPGLADQETQY
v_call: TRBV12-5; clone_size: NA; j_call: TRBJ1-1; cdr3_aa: ASGSPRGQEMNTEAF
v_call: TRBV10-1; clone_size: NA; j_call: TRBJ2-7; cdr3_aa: ASSGPDIYEQY
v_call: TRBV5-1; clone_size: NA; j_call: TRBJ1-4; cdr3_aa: ASSQTSGDIGEKLF
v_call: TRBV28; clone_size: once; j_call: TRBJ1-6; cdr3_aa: ASSSTGFNSPLH
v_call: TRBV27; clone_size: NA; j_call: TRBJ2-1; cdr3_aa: AASGTGFPGGEQF
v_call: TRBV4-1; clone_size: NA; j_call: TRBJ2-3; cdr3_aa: ASSHLARSGFSTDTQY
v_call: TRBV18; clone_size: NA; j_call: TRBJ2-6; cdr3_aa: ASSPLPNSGANVLT
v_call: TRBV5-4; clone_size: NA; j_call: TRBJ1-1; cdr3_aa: ASSLGTGGNTEAF
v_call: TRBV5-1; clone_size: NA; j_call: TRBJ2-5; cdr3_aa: ASSMTGGETQY
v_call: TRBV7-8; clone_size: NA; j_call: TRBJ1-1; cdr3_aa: ASSRDRGNTEAF
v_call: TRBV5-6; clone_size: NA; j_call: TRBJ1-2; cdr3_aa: ASSSVGQDGYT
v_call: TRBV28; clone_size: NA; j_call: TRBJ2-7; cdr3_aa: ASSSGFSSYEQY